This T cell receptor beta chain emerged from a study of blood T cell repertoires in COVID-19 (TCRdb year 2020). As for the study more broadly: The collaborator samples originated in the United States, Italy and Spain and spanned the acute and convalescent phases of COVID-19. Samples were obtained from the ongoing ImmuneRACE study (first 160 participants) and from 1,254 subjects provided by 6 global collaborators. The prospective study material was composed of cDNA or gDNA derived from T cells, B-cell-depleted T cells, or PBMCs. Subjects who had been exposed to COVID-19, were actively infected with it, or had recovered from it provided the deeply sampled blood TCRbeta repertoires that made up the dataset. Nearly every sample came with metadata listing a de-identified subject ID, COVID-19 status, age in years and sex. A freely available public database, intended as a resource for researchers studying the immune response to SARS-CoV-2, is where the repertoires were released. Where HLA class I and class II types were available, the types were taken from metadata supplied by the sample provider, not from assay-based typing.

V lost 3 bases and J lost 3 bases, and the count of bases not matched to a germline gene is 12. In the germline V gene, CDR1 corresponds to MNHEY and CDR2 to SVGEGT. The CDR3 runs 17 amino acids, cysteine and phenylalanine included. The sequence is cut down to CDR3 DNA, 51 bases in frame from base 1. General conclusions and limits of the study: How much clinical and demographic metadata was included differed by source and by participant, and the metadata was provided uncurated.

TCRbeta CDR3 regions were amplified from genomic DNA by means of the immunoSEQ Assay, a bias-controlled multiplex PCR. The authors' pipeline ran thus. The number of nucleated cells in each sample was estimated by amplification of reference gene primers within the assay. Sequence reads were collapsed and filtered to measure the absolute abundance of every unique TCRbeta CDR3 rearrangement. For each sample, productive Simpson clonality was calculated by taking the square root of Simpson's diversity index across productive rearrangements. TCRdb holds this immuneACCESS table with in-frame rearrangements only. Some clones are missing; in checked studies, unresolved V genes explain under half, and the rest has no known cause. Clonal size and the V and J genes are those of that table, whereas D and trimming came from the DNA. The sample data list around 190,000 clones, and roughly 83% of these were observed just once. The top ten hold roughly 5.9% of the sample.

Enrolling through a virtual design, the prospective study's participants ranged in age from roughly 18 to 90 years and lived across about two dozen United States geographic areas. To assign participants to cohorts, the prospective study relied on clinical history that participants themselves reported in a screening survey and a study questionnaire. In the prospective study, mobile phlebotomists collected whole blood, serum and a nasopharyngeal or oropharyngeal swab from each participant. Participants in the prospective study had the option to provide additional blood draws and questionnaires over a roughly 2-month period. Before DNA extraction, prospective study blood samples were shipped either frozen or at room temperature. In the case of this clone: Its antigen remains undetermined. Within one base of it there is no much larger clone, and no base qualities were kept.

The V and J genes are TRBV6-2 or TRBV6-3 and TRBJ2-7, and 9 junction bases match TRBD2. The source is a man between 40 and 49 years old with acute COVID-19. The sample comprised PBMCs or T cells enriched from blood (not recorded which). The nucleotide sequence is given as TGTGCCAGCAGTTATAGACTAGCGGACGACCTCTTCTACGAGCAGTACTTC. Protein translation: CASSYRLADDLFYEQYF.